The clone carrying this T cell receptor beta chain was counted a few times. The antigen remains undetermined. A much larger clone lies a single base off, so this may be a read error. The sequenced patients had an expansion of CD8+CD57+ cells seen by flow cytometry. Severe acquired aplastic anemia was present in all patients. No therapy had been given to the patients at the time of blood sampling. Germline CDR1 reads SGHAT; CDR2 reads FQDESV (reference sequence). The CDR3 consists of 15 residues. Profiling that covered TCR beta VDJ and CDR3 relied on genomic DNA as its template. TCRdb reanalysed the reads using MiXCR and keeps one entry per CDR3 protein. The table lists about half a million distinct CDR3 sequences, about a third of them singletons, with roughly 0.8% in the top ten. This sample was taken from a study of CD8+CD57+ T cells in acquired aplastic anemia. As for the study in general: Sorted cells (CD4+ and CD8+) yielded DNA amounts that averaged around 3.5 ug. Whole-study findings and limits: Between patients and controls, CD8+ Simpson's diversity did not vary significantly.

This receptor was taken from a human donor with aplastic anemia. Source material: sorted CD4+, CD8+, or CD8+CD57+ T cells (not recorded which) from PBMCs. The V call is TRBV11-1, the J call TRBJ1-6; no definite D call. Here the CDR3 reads CASSLSEGSHSPLRF. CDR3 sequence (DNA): TGTGCCAGCAGCTTAAGCGAGGGCTCACATTCACCCCTCCGCTTT.